This TCR beta chain is drawn from a study of CD8 T cells in Susac syndrome. Trimming removed 0 bases from V and 4 bases from J; junction bases left unmatched: 7. This CDR3 is built from 17 residues. CDR1 MNHEY and CDR2 SVGEGT come from the germline V gene. RNA, at roughly 0.45 to 1 ug, was reverse transcribed with random hexamers. TCRdb ran MiXCR on the immunoSEQ multiplex PCR reads and lists one entry per CDR3 protein. The table lists 200,000 to 300,000 distinct CDR3 sequences, approximately 92% of them singletons. The J gene is TRBJ2-1, the V gene TRBV6-2 or TRBV6-3, with 9 nucleotides matching TRBD2. Sequencing used CD4+ T cells from PBMCs. The TCR was taken from a human donor with multiple sclerosis. CDR3 sequence (DNA): TGTGCCAGCAGTTACTCATCGCCTAGCGGGGTTTACAATGAGCAGTTCTTC. Amino acids: CASSYSSPSGVYNEQFF.